These 5 T cell receptor beta chains were sequenced from one sample in a study of vaccination and CD4 T cells after COVID-19. As to treatment: approximately 10-day PBMC culture with coronavirus spike peptide pools or control peptides (ViraFEST assay). These TCRs' antigens remain unknown. Sequencing of cultured CD4+ T cell DNA used the Oncomine TCR Beta short-read assay. TCRdb recomputed calls from the PCR reads with MiXCR, one row per CDR3 protein. The sample yields about 17,000 distinct CDR3 sequences, 43% seen once. The material sequenced was CD4+ T cells from blood, cultured in vitro, taken after SARS-CoV-2 vaccination. The receptors come from a human donor who had recovered from COVID-19.

The chain uses TRBV19 and TRBJ1-2; D is undetermined. Deletions cut 7 bases from V and 8 bases from J, with 14 bases between. Germline V lookup: CDR1 LNHDA, CDR2 SQIVND (reference sequence). The CDR3 sequence is 12 residues long. This CDR3 reads CASTGSLSGYTF. The CDR3 nucleotides are TGTGCCAGTACCGGTTCCCTGTCCGGCTACACCTTC.

In regard to this clonotype: Since a much larger clone is just one base distant, this may be a read error. V usage is TRBV20-1 and J usage is TRBJ2-3; D ambiguous. The CDR3 is 12 residues long. The V end lost 5 bases, the J end lost 8 bases, and 14 bases lay between the germline ends. Germline CDR1 and CDR2: DFQATT and SNEGSKA (reference sequence). The CDR3 loop is CSALRTAGTQYF. In DNA, the CDR3 is TGCAGTGCTTTACGGACGGCAGGTACGCAGTATTTT.

The J gene is TRBJ1-6, the V gene TRBV27; 10 bases line up with TRBD1. The V segment lost 1 base and the J segment 10 bases; nucleotides outside the gene matches: 10. There are 17 residues in the CDR3. Germline assignment: CDR1 MNHEY and CDR2 SMNVEV (reference sequence). The CDR3 region is CASSLWRPGQGNSPLHF. The CDR3 region has the DNA TGTGCCAGCAGTTTATGGCGTCCGGGACAGGGGAACTCACCCCTCCACTTT.

The chain links TRBV7-2 to TRBJ2-7; a weak D match, TRBD2 (5 bases). Looked up from germline, CDR1 is SGHTA and CDR2 is FQGNSA. The V and J ends lost 3 bases and 6 bases respectively, with 12 bases between them. This CDR3 region has 13 residues. CDR3 in DNA: TGTGCCAGCAGCTTCCAGCTAGCCCGCGAGCAGTACTTC. It codes for CASSFQLAREQYF.

This clonotype was counted only a few times. The chain joins TRBV6-1 to TRBJ1-6; possible D gene TRBD1, 5 bases. The V end lost 10 bases, the J end lost 8 bases, and 18 bases lay between the germline ends. Germline V CDR1 and CDR2: MNHNS, SASEGT. The length of the CDR3 is 14 residues. CDR3 sequence reads: CATGRGLEDSPLHF. The CDR3 coding sequence is TGTGCCACCGGTCGGGGGTTGGAGGATTCACCCCTCCACTTT.